Listed here are 2 T cell receptor beta chains from one sample, sequenced in a study of blood T cell repertoires in COVID-19. Some clones are missing from TCRdb's copy, which holds only in-frame ones; the method was immunoSEQ multiplex PCR. The data show 95,000 to 110,000 clones, with about 90% seen just once and 4.9% held by the top ten. The sequenced sample consisted of peripheral blood. All receptors derive from a man in his forties or fifties with active or convalescent COVID-19.

The DNA of the CDR3 is TGTGCCAGCAGTTCCGCAGACTTCACAGATACGCAGTATTTT. Amino acid sequence: CASSSADFTDTQYF. The chain has TRBV28 and TRBJ2-3; the D is unclear. The CDR3 covers 14 residues. CDR1 MDHEN and CDR2 SYDVKM come from the germline V gene. The V end was cut by 4 bases, the J end by 2 bases, with 10 bases between.

The DNA of the CDR3 is TGTGCCAGCAGCCGGACAGACTATGGCTACACCTTC. Translating it yields CASSRTDYGYTF. V gene TRBV13 combines with J gene TRBJ1-2; TRBD1 is a possible D gene (6 bases). The CDR3 totals 12 residues. Germline CDR1 is PRHDT and CDR2 is FYEKMQ (reference sequence). The ends were cut back, 5 bases at V and 3 bases at J, with 7 bases in the middle.